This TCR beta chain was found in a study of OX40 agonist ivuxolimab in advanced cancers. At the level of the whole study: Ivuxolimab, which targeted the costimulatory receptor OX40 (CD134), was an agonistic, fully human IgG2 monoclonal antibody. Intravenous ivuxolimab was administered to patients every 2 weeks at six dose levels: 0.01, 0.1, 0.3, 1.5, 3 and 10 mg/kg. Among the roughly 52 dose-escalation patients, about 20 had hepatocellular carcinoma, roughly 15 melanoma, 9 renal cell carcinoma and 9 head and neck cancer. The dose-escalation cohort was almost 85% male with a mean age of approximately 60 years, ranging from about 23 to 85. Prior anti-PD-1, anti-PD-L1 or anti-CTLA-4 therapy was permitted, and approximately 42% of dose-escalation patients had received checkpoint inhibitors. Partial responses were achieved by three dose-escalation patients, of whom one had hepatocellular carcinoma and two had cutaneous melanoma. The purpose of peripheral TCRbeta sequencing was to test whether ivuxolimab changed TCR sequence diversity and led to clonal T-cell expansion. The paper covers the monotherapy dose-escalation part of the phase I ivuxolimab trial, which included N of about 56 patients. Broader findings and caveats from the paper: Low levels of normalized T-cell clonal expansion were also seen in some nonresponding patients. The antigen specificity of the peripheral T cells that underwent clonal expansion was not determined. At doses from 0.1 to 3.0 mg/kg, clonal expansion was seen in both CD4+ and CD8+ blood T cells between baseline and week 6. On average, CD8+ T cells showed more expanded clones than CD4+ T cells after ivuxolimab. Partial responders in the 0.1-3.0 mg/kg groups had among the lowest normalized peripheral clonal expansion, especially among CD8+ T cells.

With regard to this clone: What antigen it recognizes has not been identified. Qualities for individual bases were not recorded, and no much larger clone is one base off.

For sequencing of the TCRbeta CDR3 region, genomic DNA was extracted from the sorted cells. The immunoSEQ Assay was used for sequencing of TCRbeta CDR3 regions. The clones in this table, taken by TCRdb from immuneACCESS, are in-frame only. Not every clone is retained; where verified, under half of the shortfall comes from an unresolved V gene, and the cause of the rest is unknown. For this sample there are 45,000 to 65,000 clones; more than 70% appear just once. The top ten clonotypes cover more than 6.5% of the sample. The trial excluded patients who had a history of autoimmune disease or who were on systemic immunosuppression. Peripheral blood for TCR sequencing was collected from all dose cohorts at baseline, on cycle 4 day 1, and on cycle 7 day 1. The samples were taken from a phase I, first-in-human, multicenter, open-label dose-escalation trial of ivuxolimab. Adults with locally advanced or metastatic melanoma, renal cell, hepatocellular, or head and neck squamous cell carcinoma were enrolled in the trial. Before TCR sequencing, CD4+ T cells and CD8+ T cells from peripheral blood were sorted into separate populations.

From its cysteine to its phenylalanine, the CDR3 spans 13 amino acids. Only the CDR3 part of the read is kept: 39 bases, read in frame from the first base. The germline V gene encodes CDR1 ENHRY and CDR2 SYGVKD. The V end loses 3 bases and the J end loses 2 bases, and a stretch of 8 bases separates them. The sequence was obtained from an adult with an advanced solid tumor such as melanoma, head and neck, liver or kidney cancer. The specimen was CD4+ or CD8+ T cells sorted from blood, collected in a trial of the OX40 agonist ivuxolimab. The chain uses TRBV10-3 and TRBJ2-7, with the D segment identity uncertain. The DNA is TGTGCCATCAGTGATGGTCCTCCCTACGAGCAGTACTTC. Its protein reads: CAISDGPPYEQYF.